What follows is one TCR beta chain and its context. Antigen unknown. This sample is drawn from a study of cytomegalovirus exposure and HLA in healthy donors. The study, taken as a whole, reports: Some TCR beta chains (around 180 of them) were listed as cytomegalovirus-associated. Specificity for CMV antigens was confirmed in vitro for three of the CMV-associated chains. That first-cohort TCR clusters tended to co-occur in the roughly 120 validation repertoires was found in a later analysis.

The data were produced by immunoSEQ multiplex PCR, yet TCRdb's version contains in-frame clones alone and is incomplete. Altogether approximately 140,000 clones are present, around 90% being singletons, with the ten largest covering almost 8%. Germline V gives CDR1 LGHNT, CDR2 FRNRAP. This CDR3 contains 16 residues. Trimming removed 0 bases from V and 10 bases from J; junction bases left unmatched: 9. Sequenced material: PBMCs. The chain employs TRBV12-5 and TRBJ2-1, with 10 bases identical to TRBD1. The source of this sequence is a woman between 18 and 29 years old in good health and CMV-seropositive. CDR3 nucleotides: TGTGCTAGTGGTTTGGTACTGGGACAGGGGACAGGGGAGCAGTTCTTC. Its protein product is CASGLVLGQGTGEQFF.